Listed here is a single T cell receptor beta chain. The sample originates from a study of T cell changes during pregnancy in multiple sclerosis. Here immunoSEQ multiplex PCR was the method, and the copy in TCRdb shows in-frame clones only, minus some. This table holds approximately 110,000 clones, approximately 90% found once. The CDR3 covers 16 residues. Germline CDR1 is MNHEY and CDR2 is SVGAGI. Trimming took 0 bases from V and 4 from J, leaving 14 bases between them. Sample: peripheral blood, taken after pregnancy. The sequence was collected from a female donor with multiple sclerosis, enrolled in a pregnancy study. V is TRBV6-5 and J is TRBJ2-3, with D perhaps TRBD2 (7 bases). The CDR3 sequence: CASSYSEGGQADTQYF. DNA of the CDR3: TGTGCCAGCAGTTACTCCGAGGGGGGGCAGGCAGATACGCAGTATTTT.